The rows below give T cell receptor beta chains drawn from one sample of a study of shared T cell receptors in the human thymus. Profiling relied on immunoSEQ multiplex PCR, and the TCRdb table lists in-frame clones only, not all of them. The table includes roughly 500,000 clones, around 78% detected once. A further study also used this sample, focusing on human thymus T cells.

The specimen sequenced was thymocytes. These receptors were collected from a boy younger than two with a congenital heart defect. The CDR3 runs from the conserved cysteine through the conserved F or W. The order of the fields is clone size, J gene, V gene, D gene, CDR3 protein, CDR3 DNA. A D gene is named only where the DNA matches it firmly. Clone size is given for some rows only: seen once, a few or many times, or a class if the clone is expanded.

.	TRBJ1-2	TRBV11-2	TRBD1	CASSLDSRAGGNANYGYTF	TGTGCCAGCAGCTTAGATTCGAGGGCAGGGGGAAATGCCAACTATGGCTACACCTTC
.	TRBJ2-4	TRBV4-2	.	CASSQGAAEAKNIQYF	TGTGCCAGCAGCCAAGGGGCAGCCGAAGCCAAAAACATTCAGTACTTC
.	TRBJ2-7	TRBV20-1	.	CSARASGEQYF	TGCAGTGCTAGAGCATCGGGGGAGCAGTACTTC
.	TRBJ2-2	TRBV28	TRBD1	CASSNRGGQGSGELFF	TGTGCCAGCAGCAACCGAGGGGGACAGGGGTCCGGGGAGCTGTTTTTT
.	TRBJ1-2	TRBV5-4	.	CASSLGALDYGYTF	TGTGCCAGCAGCTTGGGGGCCTTAGACTATGGCTACACCTTC
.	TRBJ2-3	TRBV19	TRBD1	CASSDRDEGDTQYF	TGTGCCAGTAGCGACAGGGATGAAGGAGATACGCAGTATTTT
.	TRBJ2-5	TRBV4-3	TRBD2	CASSPDRLAGVIEYQETQYF	TGCGCCAGCAGCCCAGATCGGCTAGCGGGAGTTATTGAGTACCAAGAGACCCAGTACTTC
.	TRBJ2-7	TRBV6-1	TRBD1	CASSAHRGYEQYF	TGTGCCAGCAGTGCCCACAGGGGCTACGAGCAGTACTTC
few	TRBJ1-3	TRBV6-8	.	CASRQAGNTIYF	TGTGCCAGTCGACAGGCTGGAAACACCATATATTTT
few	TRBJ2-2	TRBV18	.	CASSPRVMNTGELFF	TGTGCCAGCTCACCGAGAGTGATGAACACCGGGGAGCTGTTTTTT
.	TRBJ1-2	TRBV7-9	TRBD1	CASSLTGGYGYTF	TGTGCCAGCAGCTTAACAGGGGGCTATGGCTACACCTTC
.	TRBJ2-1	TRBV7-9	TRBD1	CASSALPGTGYNEQFF	TGTGCCAGCAGCGCCCTCCCGGGGACAGGCTACAATGAGCAGTTCTTC
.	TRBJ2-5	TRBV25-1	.	CAARNRDLQETQYF	TGTGCCGCTAGGAACCGGGATCTCCAAGAGACCCAGTACTTC
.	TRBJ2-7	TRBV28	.	CASSRSVSYEQYF	TGTGCCAGCAGCCGATCGGTAAGCTACGAGCAGTACTTC
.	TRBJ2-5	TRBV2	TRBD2	CASSDCGRAGETQYF	TGTGCCAGCAGTGATTGCGGGAGGGCCGGGGAGACCCAGTACTTC
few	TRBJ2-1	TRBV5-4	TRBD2	CASSADRVTSGKQFF	TGTGCCAGCAGCGCTGACCGAGTGACTAGCGGGAAGCAGTTCTTC
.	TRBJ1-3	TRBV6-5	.	CASHPVAGNTIYF	TGTGCCAGCCACCCGGTAGCCGGAAACACCATATATTTT
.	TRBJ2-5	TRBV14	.	CASSLLGEGRLGDQETQYF	TGTGCCAGCAGCCTCCTTGGTGAGGGGAGGCTTGGGGATCAAGAGACCCAGTACTTC
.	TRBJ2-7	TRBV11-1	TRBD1	CASSVTVGQVDPYEQYF	TGTGCCAGCAGCGTAACCGTAGGACAGGTCGACCCCTACGAGCAGTACTTC
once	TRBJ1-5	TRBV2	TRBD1	CASSAKGAHSNQPQHF	TGTGCCAGCAGTGCGAAGGGGGCCCATAGCAATCAGCCCCAGCATTTT
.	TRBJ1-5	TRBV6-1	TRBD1	CASRGQGQDQPQHF	TGTGCCAGCAGAGGACAGGGACAAGATCAGCCCCAGCATTTT
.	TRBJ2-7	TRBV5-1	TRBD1	CASSRSGTEDYEQYF	TGCGCCAGCAGCCGATCCGGGACAGAAGACTACGAGCAGTACTTC
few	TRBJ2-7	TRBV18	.	CASSPGEGWEGYEQYF	TGTGCCAGCTCACCCGGCGAGGGATGGGAAGGGTACGAGCAGTACTTC
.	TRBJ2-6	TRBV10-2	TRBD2	CAAGASGRSGGANVLTF	TGCGCCGCTGGGGCTAGCGGGAGAAGTGGTGGGGCCAACGTCCTGACTTTC
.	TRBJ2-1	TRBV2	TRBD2	CASTPIGGSLGEQFF	TGTGCCAGCACTCCCATCGGCGGGAGCTTGGGTGAGCAGTTCTTC
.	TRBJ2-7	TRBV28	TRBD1	CASRPRDRGSYEQYF	TGTGCCAGCAGGCCCCGCGACAGGGGCTCCTACGAGCAGTACTTC
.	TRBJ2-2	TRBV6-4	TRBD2	CASSVALAGGNTGELFF	TGTGCCAGCAGCGTCGCGCTAGCGGGAGGGAACACCGGGGAGCTGTTTTTT
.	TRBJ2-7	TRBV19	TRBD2	CASSVGGIPYEQYF	TGTGCCAGTAGTGTGGGGGGGATCCCCTACGAGCAGTACTTC
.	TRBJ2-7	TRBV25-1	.	CASSWGGSYEQYF	TGTGCCAGCAGCTGGGGAGGCTCCTACGAGCAGTACTTC
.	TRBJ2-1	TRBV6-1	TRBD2	CASSEPPRTSGNIRSYNEQFF	TGTGCCAGCAGTGAACCCCCCCGGACTAGCGGGAACATCCGCTCCTACAATGAGCAGTTCTTC
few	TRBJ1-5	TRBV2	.	CASSEAPRCQPQHF	TGTGCCAGCAGTGAAGCGCCACGGTGTCAGCCCCAGCATTTT
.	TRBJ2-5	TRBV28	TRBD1	CASSPRPKTGKETQYF	TGTGCCAGCAGTCCCCGGCCGAAGACAGGGAAAGAGACCCAGTACTTC
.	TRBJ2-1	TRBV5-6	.	CASSPPLEPNEQFF	TGTGCCAGCAGCCCCCCCCTAGAGCCTAATGAGCAGTTCTTC